These 2 T cell receptor beta chains were sequenced from one sample in a study of blood T cells in healthy people across ages. A J-beta primer mix and a sample-barcoded 5' primer were used in a second PCR of about 7 to 11 cycles. TCRdb redid the calling of the 5' RACE reads with MiXCR, one entry per CDR3 protein. The table includes roughly 1,300,000 distinct CDR3 sequences, approximately 59% detected once. Sequenced material: blood. All receptors derive from a man in his late teens or twenties in good health.

J is TRBJ2-5 and V is TRBV6-5, with TRBD2 identical over 7 bases. Looked up from germline, CDR1 is MNHEY and CDR2 is SVGAGI. Unmatched junction bases numbered 10, after V lost 7 bases and J lost 2 bases. The length of the CDR3 is 15 residues. The CDR3 sequence: CASKGSGGLQETQYF. CDR3 nucleotides: TGTGCCAGCAAGGGATCCGGGGGACTACAAGAGACCCAGTACTTC.

The chain links TRBV12-3 or TRBV12-4 to TRBJ2-2, with D unresolved. The CDR3 totals 13 residues. Trimming removed 10 bases from V and 3 bases from J, with 12 bases in between. As DNA, the CDR3 is TGTGCCACAACGGACGGATACACCGGGGAGCTGTTTTTT. This translates into CATTDGYTGELFF.